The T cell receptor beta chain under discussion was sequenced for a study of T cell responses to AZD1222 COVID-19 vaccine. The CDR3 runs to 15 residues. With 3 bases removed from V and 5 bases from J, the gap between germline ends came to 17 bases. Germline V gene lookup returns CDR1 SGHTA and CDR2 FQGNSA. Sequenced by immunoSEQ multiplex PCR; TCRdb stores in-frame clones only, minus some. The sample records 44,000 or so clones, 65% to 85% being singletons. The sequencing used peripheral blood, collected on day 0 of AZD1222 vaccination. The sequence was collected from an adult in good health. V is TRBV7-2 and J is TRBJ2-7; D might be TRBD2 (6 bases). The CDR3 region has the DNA TGTGCCAGCAGCTTGACCCCGGGGAGGAACCACGAGCAGTACTTC. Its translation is CASSLTPGRNHEQYF.